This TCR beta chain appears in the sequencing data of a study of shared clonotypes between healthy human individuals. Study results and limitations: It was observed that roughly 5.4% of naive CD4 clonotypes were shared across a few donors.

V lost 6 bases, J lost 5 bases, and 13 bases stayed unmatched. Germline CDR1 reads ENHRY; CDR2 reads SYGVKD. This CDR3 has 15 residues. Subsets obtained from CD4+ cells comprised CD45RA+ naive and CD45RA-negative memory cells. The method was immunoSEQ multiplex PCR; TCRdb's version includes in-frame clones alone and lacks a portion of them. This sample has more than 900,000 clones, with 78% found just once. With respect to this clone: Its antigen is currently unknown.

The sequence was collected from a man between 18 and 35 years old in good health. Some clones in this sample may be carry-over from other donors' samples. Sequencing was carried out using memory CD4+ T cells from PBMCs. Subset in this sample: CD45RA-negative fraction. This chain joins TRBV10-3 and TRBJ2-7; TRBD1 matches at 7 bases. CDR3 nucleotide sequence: TGTGCCATCAGCCTAAGGGGGCCCCCGGGGCACGAGCAGTACTTC. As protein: CAISLRGPPGHEQYF.